This TCR beta chain was captured in a study of CD8 T cells in Susac syndrome. Study observations and caveats: The study recognized that the number of individuals in its TCR sequencing and HLA analysis was relatively small.

Reverse transcription of 0.5 to 1 ug RNA was performed with random hexamers. An immunoSEQ multiplex PCR generated amplified TCR beta CDR3 products spanning 54 Vbeta and 13 Jbeta. From the immunoSEQ multiplex PCR reads, TCRdb called clonotypes with MiXCR, one entry per CDR3 protein. The profile shows about 210,000 distinct CDR3 sequences, roughly 96% of them singletons. As concerns this clonotype: Its antigen is undetermined.

Relapsing-remitting disease, either stable or active, was present in the treatment-naive patients who were the multiple sclerosis controls. TEMRA cells were FACS-enriched, and CD8+ and CD4+ T cells were isolated negatively. Input material: CD4+ T cells from PBMCs. This receptor was identified in a human donor with multiple sclerosis.

The CDR3 DNA reads as TGTGCCACTTGGACAGGGGCCTACGAGCAGTACTTC. Protein: CATWTGAYEQYF. The V gene is TRBV9, the J gene TRBJ2-7, with 9 bases lining up with TRBD1. CDR3 size: 12 residues. Germline V gives CDR1 SGDLS, CDR2 YYNGEE. With 9 bases clipped from V and 2 bases from J, the junction kept 3 bases outside the gene matches. The whole variable domain, remainder taken from reference TRBV9 and TRBJ2-7, is DSGVTQTPKHLITATGQRVTLRCSPRSGDLSVYWYQQSLDQGLQFLIQYYNGEERAKGNILERFSAQQFPDLHSELNLSSLELGDSALYFCATWTGAYEQYFGPGTRLTVT.